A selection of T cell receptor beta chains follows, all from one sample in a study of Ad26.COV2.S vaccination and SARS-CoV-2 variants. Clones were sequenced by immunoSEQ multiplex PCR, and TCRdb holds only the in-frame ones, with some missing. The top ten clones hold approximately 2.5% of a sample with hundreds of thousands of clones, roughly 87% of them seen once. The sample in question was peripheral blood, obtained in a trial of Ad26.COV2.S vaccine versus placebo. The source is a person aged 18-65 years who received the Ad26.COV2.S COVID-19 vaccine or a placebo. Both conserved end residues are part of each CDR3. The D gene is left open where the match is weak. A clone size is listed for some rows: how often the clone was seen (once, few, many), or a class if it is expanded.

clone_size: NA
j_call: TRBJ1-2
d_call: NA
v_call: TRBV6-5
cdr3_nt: TGTGCCAGTGGACGTCACTATGGCTACACCTTC
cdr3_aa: CASGRHYGYTF

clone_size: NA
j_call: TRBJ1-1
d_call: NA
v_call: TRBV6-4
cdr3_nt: TGTGCCAGCGCGCCGTCCTCAAACGCGGGAAACACTGAAGCTTTCTTT
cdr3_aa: CASAPSSNAGNTEAFF

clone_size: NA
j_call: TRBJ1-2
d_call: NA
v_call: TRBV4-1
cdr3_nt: TGCGCCAGCAGCCAGACATTTGGTGGCTACACCTTC
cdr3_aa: CASSQTFGGYTF

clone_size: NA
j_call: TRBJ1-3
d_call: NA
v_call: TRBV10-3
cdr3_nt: TGTGCCACCCGGGACACATACTCTGGAAACACCATATATTTT
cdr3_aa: CATRDTYSGNTIYF

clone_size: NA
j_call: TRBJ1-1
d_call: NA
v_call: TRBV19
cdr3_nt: TGTGCCAGTAGCGGGGGAGACAGGGAAGCTTTCTTT
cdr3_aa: CASSGGDREAFF

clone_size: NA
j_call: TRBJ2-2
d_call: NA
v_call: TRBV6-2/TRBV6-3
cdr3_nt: TGTGCCAGCAGTTACCGTCCACCAGGGGTGAACACCGGGGAGCTGTTTTTT
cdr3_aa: CASSYRPPGVNTGELFF

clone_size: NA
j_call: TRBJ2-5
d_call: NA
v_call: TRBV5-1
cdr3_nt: TGCGCCAGCAGCTTACACAGCCAAGAGACCCAGTACTTC
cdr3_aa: CASSLHSQETQYF

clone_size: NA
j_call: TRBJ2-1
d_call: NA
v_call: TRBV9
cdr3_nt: TGTGCCAGCAGCTTGGGACCGCCCAATGAGCAGTTCTTC
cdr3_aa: CASSLGPPNEQFF

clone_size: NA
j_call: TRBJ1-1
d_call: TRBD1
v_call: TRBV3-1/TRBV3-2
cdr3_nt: TGTGCCAGCAGCTACCGACAGGGTGGCACTGAAGCTTTCTTT
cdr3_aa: CASSYRQGGTEAFF

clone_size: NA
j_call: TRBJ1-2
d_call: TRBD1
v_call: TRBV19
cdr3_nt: TGTGCCACAACACAGGGGTTCAACTATGGCTACACCTTC
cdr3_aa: CATTQGFNYGYTF

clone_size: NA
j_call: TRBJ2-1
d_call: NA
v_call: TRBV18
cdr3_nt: TGTGCCAGCTCACCAGGCCAGGGCTCCTACAATGAGCAGTTCTTC
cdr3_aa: CASSPGQGSYNEQFF

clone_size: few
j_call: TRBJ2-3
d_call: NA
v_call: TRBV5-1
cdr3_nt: TGCGCCAGCAGCTTATCGGGTGCAGATACGCAGTATTTT
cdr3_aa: CASSLSGADTQYF

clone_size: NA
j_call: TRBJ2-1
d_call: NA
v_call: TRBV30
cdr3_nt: TGTGCCTGGACCCTTTCGCATGAGCAGTTCTTC
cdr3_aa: CAWTLSHEQFF

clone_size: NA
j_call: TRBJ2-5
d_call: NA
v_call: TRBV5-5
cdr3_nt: TGTGCCAGCAGTTTTATCGAAATATCGGGAATTAGAGAGACCCAGTACTTC
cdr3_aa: CASSFIEISGIRETQYF

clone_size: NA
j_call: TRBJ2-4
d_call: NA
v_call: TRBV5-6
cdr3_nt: TGTGCCAGCAGCTCCATAATACAGGGTTCGGACATTCAGTACTTC
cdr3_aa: CASSSIIQGSDIQYF

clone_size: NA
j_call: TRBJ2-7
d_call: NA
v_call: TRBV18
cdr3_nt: TGTGCCAGCTCACCCGACTACCCTACCGAGCAGTACTTC
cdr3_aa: CASSPDYPTEQYF

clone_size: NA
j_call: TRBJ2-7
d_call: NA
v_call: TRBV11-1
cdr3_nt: TGTGCCAGCAGCTTAGACCTGGGCTACGAGCAGTACTTC
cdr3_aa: CASSLDLGYEQYF

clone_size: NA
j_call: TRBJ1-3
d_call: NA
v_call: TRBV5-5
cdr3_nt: TGTGCCAGCAGCTTCACAGCAGCTGGAAACACCATATATTTT
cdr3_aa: CASSFTAAGNTIYF